The 3 T cell receptor beta chains below were found in one sample sequenced in a study of identical twins (dated by TCRdb to about 2016). Preparation of the library involved 5' RACE. The instrument given in TCRdb is Illumina HiSeq 2000. TCRdb took the public reads, trimmed them with fastp at Q25, ran MiXCR for clone calling and kept in-frame beta chains. Identical CDR3 proteins give one entry, which carries the most common genes and DNA. This sample gives about 530,000 distinct CDR3 sequences in total; 20% to 25% of them show up just once. The top ten clonotypes cover 0.48% of the sample. In addition, the sample was reused for a study of yellow fever vaccine responses in identical twins.

The material sequenced was CD4+ T cells sorted from blood. The receptors were sampled from a woman in her late teens or twenties in good health.

The rearrangement uses TRBV29-1 and TRBJ2-3, with 16 bases that match TRBD2. J lost 0 bases, V lost 7 bases, and 7 bases had no gene match. CDR1 is SQVTM and CDR2 is ANQGSEA in the germline V gene. The length of the CDR3 is 17 residues. The CDR3 DNA is TGCAGCGGATGGGGACTAGCGGGAGGGCCTAGCACAGATACGCAGTATTTT. It translates to CSGWGLAGGPSTDTQYF.

A few counts support this clonotype. The rearrangement uses TRBV9 and TRBJ2-3, with D possibly being TRBD1 (5 bases). Per germline, CDR1 SGDLS and CDR2 YYNGEE. The V end was cut by 5 bases, the J end by 1 base, with 14 bases between. This CDR3 is 15 amino acids long. The CDR3 DNA follows: TGTGCCAGCAGACATGAACAGGCTCGCACAGATACGCAGTATTTT. This sequence encodes CASRHEQARTDTQYF.

The chain couples TRBV12-3 or TRBV12-4 to TRBJ2-7; 8 nucleotides agree with TRBD1. The J segment lost 5 bases and the V segment lost 0 bases, leaving 9 bases of the junction unmatched. The CDR3 totals 16 residues. DNA for the CDR3: TGTGCCAGCAGTTTAGCGCAGGGGGCGCTTGCCCACGAGCAGTACTTC. Amino acid sequence: CASSLAQGALAHEQYF.